Below are 31 T cell receptor beta chains sequenced from a single sample in a study of blood T cells in healthy people across ages. A second PCR of roughly 7 to 11 cycles used a sample-barcoded 5' primer and a J-beta primer mix. TCRdb independently ran MiXCR on the 5' RACE reads; one entry per CDR3 protein. The repertoire consists of approximately 1.5 million distinct CDR3 sequences, with about 45% occurring once and the leading ten covering 4%. The sequenced sample was blood. These receptors were obtained from a woman in her late teens or twenties in good health.

The table lists this clonotype with a few counts. This sequence joins TRBV27 and TRBJ1-4; TRBD1 aligns across 7 bases. Trimming at V came to 3 bases and at J to 5 bases, leaving 6 bases not matched to a gene. Germline V gene sequence: CDR1 MNHEY, CDR2 SMNVEV (reference sequence). The CDR3 length is 15 residues. CDR3 sequence reads: CASSFPGQQNEKLFF. The DNA of the CDR3 is TGTGCCAGCAGTTTTCCGGGACAGCAAAATGAAAAACTGTTTTTT.

The chain couples TRBV4-1 to TRBJ2-1; 8 bases match TRBD1. The germline gives CDR1 MGHRA, CDR2 YSYEKL. V gave up 1 base and J gave up 8 bases; unmatched junction bases: 7. The CDR3 covers 15 residues. The CDR3 here is CASSQGTGTSDEQFF. DNA for the CDR3: TGCGCCAGCAGCCAAGGGACAGGGACGAGCGATGAGCAGTTCTTC.

This chain uses TRBV7-2 with TRBJ2-5; 12 bases match TRBD2. The CDR3 length is 17 residues. Germline V gene lookup returns CDR1 SGHTA and CDR2 FQGNSA. The junction had 20 bases not matched to a gene; V was cut back by 5 bases and J by 13 bases. This CDR3 reads CASSPRWTSGTNYELYF. The CDR3 DNA is TGTGCCAGCAGCCCAAGATGGACTAGCGGGACAAACTACGAGCTGTACTTC.

A single count supports this clonotype. The CDR3 coding sequence is TGTGCCAGCTCACCGGACAGGACGAACACCGGGGAGCTGTTTTTT. Amino acid sequence: CASSPDRTNTGELFF. The chain carries TRBV18 and TRBJ2-2, with 7 bases that match TRBD1. The V and J ends lost 3 bases and 0 bases, in that order; junction bases with no gene match: 1. There are 15 residues in the CDR3. CDR1 is KGHSH and CDR2 is LQKENI in the germline V gene.

This clonotype was detected a few times. This sequence joins TRBV29-1 and TRBJ2-7; D not resolved. Germline CDR1 and CDR2: SQVTM and ANQGSEA. Between the trimmed V and J ends, which lost 5 bases and 2 bases, there was a span of 16 bases. This CDR3 spans 14 amino acids. The CDR3 reads CSVRTSPATYEQYF. CDR3 in DNA: TGCAGCGTTAGGACGTCCCCCGCCACCTACGAGCAGTACTTC.

The chain is built from TRBV5-1 and TRBJ2-1, with D hard to call. Between the trimmed V and J ends, which lost 5 bases and 1 base, there was a span of 13 bases. The CDR3 is made up of 15 amino acids. In germline, CDR1 is SGHRS, CDR2 YFSETQ. CDR3 bases: TGCGCCAGCAGTCTCCCCCCCGTATCCTACAATGAGCAGTTCTTC. Its translation: CASSLPPVSYNEQFF.

This clonotype was observed a handful of times. The chain carries TRBV20-1 and TRBJ1-2; tentative D call: TRBD1 (6 bases). The V gene's germline CDR1 is DFQATT and CDR2 SNEGSKA (reference sequence). The CDR3 is 16 amino acids. Trimming left V 2 bases short and J 2 bases short, with 18 bases between. The CDR3: CSARFRDNFPNYGYTF. In DNA form, the CDR3 reads TGCAGTGCTAGATTTAGGGACAATTTCCCAAACTATGGCTACACCTTC.

V is TRBV7-8 and J is TRBJ1-2; 9 bases line up with TRBD1. Germline CDR1 reads SGHVS; CDR2 reads FQNEAQ. This CDR3 is 14 amino acids long. V lost 5 bases, J lost 6 bases, and 7 bases stayed unmatched. The CDR3 nucleotides are TGTGCCAGCAGCGACCGACAGGGGGAGAATGGCTACACCTTC. Translation: CASSDRQGENGYTF.

The CDR3 DNA sequence: TGTGCCAGCAGTCCAGTGGGACTTAGGGGGGTTAATGAAAAACTGTTTTTT. It specifies CASSPVGLRGVNEKLFF. The chain is built from TRBV27 and TRBJ1-4, with a possible D match to TRBD1 (6 bases). The CDR3 length is 17 residues. V lost 5 bases, J lost 4 bases, and 20 bases lay in between. Germline CDR1 reads MNHEY; CDR2 reads SMNVEV (reference sequence).

This clonotype was counted only a few times. The DNA for the CDR3 is TGTGCCAGCAGCTTAGCCTTGGGACAGCTCAATCAGCCCCAGCATTTT. It is translated as CASSLALGQLNQPQHF. The chain joins TRBV7-9 to TRBJ1-5; 7 nucleotides align to TRBD1. Trimming cost V 0 bases and J 3 bases; bases outside gene matches: 5. Germline CDR1 reads SEHNR; CDR2 reads FQNEAQ (reference sequence). The CDR3 covers 16 residues.

The chain uses TRBV6-6 and TRBJ1-2, with a possible D match to TRBD1 (6 bases). Germline V CDR1 and CDR2: MNHNY, SVGAGI (reference sequence). V was shortened by 4 bases and J by 6 bases, with 21 bases between the two germline ends. The CDR3 is made up of 16 amino acids. CDR3 sequence reads: CASSSPGWGGVDGYTF. In DNA, the CDR3 is TGTGCCAGCAGTTCCCCGGGTTGGGGGGGCGTGGATGGCTACACCTTC.

This clonotype was seen a few times. The chain carries TRBV5-1 and TRBJ2-3; D is possibly TRBD1 (6 bases). Germline V gene lookup returns CDR1 SGHRS and CDR2 YFSETQ. Deletions cut 4 bases from V and 2 bases from J, with 14 bases between. There are 15 residues in the CDR3. The CDR3 sequence is CASSHGAGDTDTQYF. CDR3 DNA: TGCGCCAGCAGCCACGGGGCAGGGGACACAGATACGCAGTATTTT.

The chain is built from TRBV10-3 and TRBJ1-5; no reliable D call. This CDR3 spans 15 amino acids. The ends were cut back, 6 bases at V and 11 bases at J, with 23 bases in the middle. Germline assignment: CDR1 ENHRY and CDR2 SYGVKD. The CDR3 loop is CAIRAEIGVGQSQHF. The CDR3 bases are TGTGCCATCAGGGCCGAAATCGGGGTCGGGCAGTCCCAGCATTTT.

This clonotype came up once. The DNA of the CDR3 is TGCAGTGCTTCCTTACTAGCGGGGGGACTGACCTCCTACAATGAGCAGTACTTC. It encodes CSASLLAGGLTSYNEQYF. V gene TRBV20-1 combines with J gene TRBJ2-7; 12 bases agree with TRBD2. There are 18 residues in the CDR3. The trim removed 5 bases at V and 7 bases at J, leaving 21 bases unmatched. Germline CDR1 and CDR2: DFQATT and SNEGSKA (reference sequence).

This chain links TRBV4-1 with TRBJ2-7; 10 bases agree with TRBD2. This CDR3 is 17 amino acids long. Germline CDR1 MGHRA, CDR2 YSYEKL. J gave up 5 bases and V 0 bases, and 10 bases lay outside the gene matches. CDR3 region: CASSQDLLTSGSDEQYF. The DNA of the CDR3 is TGCGCCAGCAGCCAAGATCTTTTGACTAGCGGGTCCGACGAGCAGTACTTC.

This chain connects TRBV4-2 to TRBJ2-7; 10 bases align to TRBD2. The CDR3 spans 17 residues. Germline CDR1 LGHNA, CDR2 YNFKEQ. Trimming removed 1 base from V and 2 bases from J; junction bases left unmatched: 8. CDR3 in DNA: TGTGCCAGCAGCCAAGGGCCCAGCGGGAGGGCTGCCTACGAGCAGTACTTC. Translated, it gives CASSQGPSGRAAYEQYF.

In this sample, this clonotype turned up a few times. The J gene is TRBJ1-1, the V gene TRBV4-1; D ambiguous. With 0 bases removed from V and 4 bases from J, the gap between germline ends came to 9 bases. Germline V gene data show CDR1 as MGHRA and CDR2 as YSYEKL. There are 14 residues in the CDR3. CDR3 sequence (DNA): TGCGCCAGCAGCCAAGATTTTCCGGGCACTGAAGCTTTCTTT. This codes for CASSQDFPGTEAFF.

This clonotype came up a few times. For the CDR3, the DNA is TGTGCCAGCAGTTACGGCAGGTCCGACAATGAGCAGTTCTTC. Encoded protein: CASSYGRSDNEQFF. The rearrangement joins TRBV6-5 to TRBJ2-1; D gene uncertain. The CDR3 runs to 14 residues. Trimming removed 2 bases at V and 5 bases at J, with 10 bases between. Germline assignment: CDR1 MNHEY and CDR2 SVGAGI.

This clonotype has a handful of counts. V gene TRBV4-3 combines with J gene TRBJ2-3; tentative D call: TRBD2 (6 bases). This CDR3 has 17 amino acids. In germline, CDR1 is LGHNA, CDR2 YSLEER. V lost 0 bases, J lost 5 bases, and 18 bases lay in between. The CDR3 bases are TGCGCCAGCAGCCAAGAAAATTTACGCATGGAGGGAGATACGCAGTATTTT. This encodes CASSQENLRMEGDTQYF.

CDR3 coding DNA: TGTGCCACCAGTGATCCCGGGACAGGGGATCGCGAGCAGTACTTC. Translating gives CATSDPGTGDREQYF. V usage is TRBV24-1 and J usage is TRBJ2-5, with 10 positions matching TRBD1. The tail of the sequence fits TRBJ2-7 better, so the J call may be wrong. Germline lookup yields CDR1 KGHDR and CDR2 SFDVKD. The CDR3 covers 15 residues.

This clonotype was found a few times. The rearrangement links TRBV6-1 to TRBJ2-7; D perhaps matches TRBD2 (5 bases). Germline V gene data show CDR1 as MNHNS and CDR2 as SASEGT. CDR3 length: 15 residues. V lost 0 bases to trimming and J lost 3 bases, with 12 bases between them. In nucleotides, the CDR3 is TGTGCCAGCAGTGAAGCAAGGACTCCGGACTACGAGCAGTACTTC. Translation: CASSEARTPDYEQYF.

This chain uses TRBV5-1 with TRBJ1-2; 9 bases align to TRBD1. J lost 6 bases, V lost 1 base, and 10 bases had no gene match. This CDR3 region has 16 residues. The V gene's germline CDR1 is SGHRS and CDR2 YFSETQ. CDR3 nucleotide sequence: TGCGCCAGCAGCTTGACAGGGGGGACAGGGAAGCATGGCTACACCTTC. This gives the protein CASSLTGGTGKHGYTF.

This clonotype was counted only a few times. The V gene is TRBV7-8, the J gene TRBJ2-1; D may be TRBD2 (6 bases). TRBJ2-7 matches the DNA end more closely, so the J call is doubtful. CDR1 and CDR2 from the germline V gene are SGHVS and FQNEAQ. The CDR3 runs to 16 residues. CDR3 loop: CASIETSGLNYNEQYF. The CDR3 DNA follows: TGTGCCAGCATCGAAACATCGGGACTGAACTACAATGAGCAGTACTTC.

The CDR3 spells CSVEDYGRDKRQETQYF. CDR3 nucleotides: TGCAGCGTTGAAGATTATGGGCGCGACAAACGTCAAGAGACCCAGTACTTC. The chain links TRBV29-1 to TRBJ2-5, with unresolved D. CDR3 length equals 17 residues. Germline CDR1 is SQVTM and CDR2 is ANQGSEA. The V end lost 0 bases, the J end lost 2 bases, and 19 bases lay between the germline ends.

This clonotype has a handful of counts. The chain carries TRBV7-2 and TRBJ2-7; D remains ambiguous. The CDR3 is made up of 14 amino acids. V shed 5 bases and J shed 5 bases, with 16 bases lying between them. Germline V gives CDR1 SGHTA, CDR2 FQGNSA. Here the CDR3 DNA reads TGTGCCAGCAGCCTGCTGATTCAGGCGCACGAGCAGTACTTC. Translating it yields CASSLLIQAHEQYF.

This clonotype was counted between two and nine times. The CDR3 bases are TGCGCCAGCAGCCAAGGGCGGCCGCCCCTAGCCAAAAACATTCAGTACTTC. Translated: CASSQGRPPLAKNIQYF. The V and J genes are TRBV4-3 and TRBJ2-4; the D is unclear. There are 17 residues in the CDR3. CDR1 is LGHNA, CDR2 YSLEER, per germline. V shed 1 base and J shed 0 bases, with 13 bases lying between them.

In this sample, this clonotype turned up a few times. CDR3 protein: CASSITDYSNQPQHF. The CDR3 coding sequence is TGTGCCAGTAGTATTACAGATTATAGCAATCAGCCCCAGCATTTT. The V call is TRBV19, the J call TRBJ1-5; D is unclear. Germline assignment: CDR1 LNHDA and CDR2 SQIVND (reference sequence). V lost 3 bases to trimming and J lost 0 bases, with 9 bases between them. The length of the CDR3 is 15 residues.

The rearrangement links TRBV27 to TRBJ2-1; 7 bases are shared with TRBD1. The junction had 10 bases not matched to a gene; V was cut back by 5 bases and J by 9 bases. The CDR3 consists of 14 residues. Germline CDR1 MNHEY, CDR2 SMNVEV (reference sequence). This CDR3 is CASSPIDRVGEQFF. The CDR3 DNA sequence: TGTGCCAGCAGTCCCATCGACAGGGTGGGTGAGCAGTTCTTC.

The chain joins TRBV6-2 or TRBV6-3 to TRBJ2-1, with 7 positions matching TRBD2. Germline trimming cut 6 bases from V and 15 bases from J; bases unmatched to any gene: 11. Germline values: CDR1 MNHEY, CDR2 SVGEGT. The CDR3 extends over 12 amino acids. CDR3 region: CASRAGTKERFF. In DNA, the CDR3 is TGTGCCAGCAGGGCCGGGACTAAGGAGAGGTTCTTC.

This clonotype was found a few times. The CDR3 protein is CATSDVGRGSPGYTF. The CDR3 DNA follows: TGTGCCACCAGTGATGTGGGGCGTGGCAGCCCAGGCTACACCTTC. The rearrangement uses TRBV24-1 and TRBJ1-2; D might be TRBD1 (5 bases). Trimming took 3 bases from V and 8 from J, leaving 18 bases between them. CDR1 is KGHDR, CDR2 SFDVKD, per germline. The CDR3 has 15 residues.

The chain carries TRBV27 and TRBJ2-2; no reliable D call. Germline V lookup: CDR1 MNHEY, CDR2 SMNVEV (reference sequence). The CDR3 runs 15 residues. Trimming cost V 2 bases and J 0 bases, with 7 bases left between them. The CDR3: CASSLQNSNTGELFF. As DNA, the CDR3 is TGTGCCAGCAGTTTACAGAACTCGAACACCGGGGAGCTGTTTTTT.